This T cell receptor (beta chain) was profiled in a study of blood T cells in healthy people across ages (dated by TCRdb to 2013 to 2016). Study-level background: Template switching captured roughly one uniquely barcoded TCR beta cDNA molecule per two T cells in model experiments. To track age-related changes in TCR beta repertoire diversity, the study relied on deep sequencing normalized with unique cDNA molecular identifiers. The donors were split into four age groups: young (average 16 years), middle-aged (over 35), aged (roughly 68) and long-lived (approximately 89). To avoid experimental bias, donors of different ages were randomly spread across the sequencing lanes. The study analyzed two additional independent replicas of 1 million unique cDNA reads from the same blood draw for two donors, one aged 18 to 29 and one aged 80 or older.

Library preparation employed 5' RACE. Sequencing used an Illumina HiSeq 2500. A second PCR of roughly 7 to 12 cycles was run with a J-beta primer mix and a sample-barcoded 5' primer. A template-switch 5' adaptor carrying 12 random nucleotides introduced a unique molecular identifier onto each TCR beta cDNA molecule. Each sample yielded at least 3 million CDR3-containing paired-end reads. The Mint cDNA synthesis kit, primed by a TRBC-specific oligonucleotide, was used to synthesize first-strand cDNA from all RNA. Following uracil-DNA glycosylase treatment, all cDNA underwent a first 18-cycle PCR with the universal primers M1SS and BC2_uni_R. Under the source paper's analysis protocol: Normalization of each sample was performed by random selection of 1 million high-quality reads, each carrying a distinct molecular identifier. Reads with shared molecular identifiers were discarded instead of being binned into consensus sequences. MiTCR, run with a Q25 quality threshold and the strictest error-elimination algorithm, handled CDR3 identification, clonotype clustering and error correction. Lower-bound total TCR beta diversity was estimated with a nonparametric unseen species model using Euler transformation. The raw public reads went through TCRdb reprocessing: fastp at Q25, MiXCR clone calling, in-frame beta chains kept. Every CDR3 protein is listed once, alongside the most common genes and DNA of its rows. In this record, the V and J calls reflect TCRdb's handling and not the investigators' own analysis. The sample yields some 1.7 million distinct CDR3 sequences; approximately 28% were counted once. The top ten constitute around 7.7% of the sample.

Points on this clonotype: Its antigen target is currently unknown. Base-call qualities are not available, and no considerably larger clone is one nucleotide away.

What the work shows at the level of the full study, not this receptor alone: A strong correlation was found between observed TCR beta diversity and the percentage of naive T cells measured by flow cytometry. Donor CMV infection status was unknown, potentially confounding age-related changes in expanded clonotypes. Compared with the aged group, the long-lived group had more naive CD4+ T cells, fewer expanded clones and increased TCR diversity, a pattern suggesting age selection. Total diversity estimates from one million sequenced T cells were considered lower bounds and underestimates. As age increased, observed TCR beta diversity per million T cells dropped in a roughly linear way, and a significant reduction was already evident by age approximately 40. Bulk unsorted PBMC profiling prevented conclusive comparison of naive and antigen-experienced compartments.

The germline V gene (reference sequence) sets CDR1 to DFQATT and CDR2 to SNEGSKA. The CDR3 goes from the cysteine to the phenylalanine over 15 residues. Only the CDR3 portion is preserved as DNA: 45 bases, with reading frame beginning at the first base. Trimming removed 1 base from V and 2 bases from J; the gene matches leave 3 bases unexplained. The donors were roughly 39 Caucasian individuals from Russia, aged roughly 6 to 100 years, who were systemically healthy. Roughly 10 milliliters of peripheral blood were collected from each donor into EDTA-treated Vacutainer tubes. Ficoll-Paque density-gradient centrifugation was used to isolate PBMCs, with at least 7 million per sample. Trizol reagent was used to extract total RNA from PBMCs, with at least 6 micrograms per sample. For every donor, an aliquot of PBMCs went through flow cytometry to measure the percentages of naive CD45RAhigh/CD27high T cells.

Recombination linked TRBV20-1 to TRBJ2-5, with 11 junctional bases fitting TRBD2. Sequencing input: blood. This receptor was identified in a woman aged 25 to 39 in good health. CDR3 region: CSARGRLAGQETQYF. The bases are TGCAGTGCTAGAGGCCGACTAGCGGGGCAAGAGACCCAGTACTTC.